This record covers a single T cell receptor beta chain. This sample was taken from a study of human T cells and chemical hapten exposure. About the study: Patients having alopecia areata, totalis or universalis were mostly female.

Germline lookup yields CDR1 MNHEY and CDR2 SVGAGI. This CDR3 contains 14 residues. V lost 3 bases, J lost 14 bases, and 17 bases lay in between. The sample's time point: pre-sensitization, week 0. Treatment indicated: therapeutic diphenylcyclopropenone sensitization with weekly scalp DPC. Blood collection happened ahead of applying each patch test. TCRdb processed the RACE reads anew with MiXCR; each CDR3 protein has one entry. This sample carries under 200,000 distinct CDR3 sequences, 25% to 30% of them seen once, and the ten largest clones take less than 3.5%. This chain joins TRBV6-5 and TRBJ1-6; D gene unclear. The TCR comes from a woman in her thirties with alopecia areata. Some clones in this sample may be carry-over from other donors' samples. Here the sequenced sample was whole blood, taken in connection with sensitization to the hapten diphenylcyclopropenone (DPC). For the CDR3, the DNA is TGTGCCAGCAGTTATGAACAGACCCTGGCAGCCCTCCACTTT. It specifies CASSYEQTLAALHF.